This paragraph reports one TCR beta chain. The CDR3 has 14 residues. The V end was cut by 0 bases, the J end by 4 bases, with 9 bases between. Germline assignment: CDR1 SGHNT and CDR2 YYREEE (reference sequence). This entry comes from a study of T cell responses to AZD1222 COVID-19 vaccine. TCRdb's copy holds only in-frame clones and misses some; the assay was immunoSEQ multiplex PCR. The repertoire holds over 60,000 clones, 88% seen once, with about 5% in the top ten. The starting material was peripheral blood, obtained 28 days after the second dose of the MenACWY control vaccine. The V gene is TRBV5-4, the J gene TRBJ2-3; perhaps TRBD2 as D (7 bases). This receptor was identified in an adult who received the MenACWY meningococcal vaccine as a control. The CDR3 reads CASSLAGGPDTQYF. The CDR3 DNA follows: TGTGCCAGCAGCTTGGCCGGGGGGCCAGATACGCAGTATTTT.